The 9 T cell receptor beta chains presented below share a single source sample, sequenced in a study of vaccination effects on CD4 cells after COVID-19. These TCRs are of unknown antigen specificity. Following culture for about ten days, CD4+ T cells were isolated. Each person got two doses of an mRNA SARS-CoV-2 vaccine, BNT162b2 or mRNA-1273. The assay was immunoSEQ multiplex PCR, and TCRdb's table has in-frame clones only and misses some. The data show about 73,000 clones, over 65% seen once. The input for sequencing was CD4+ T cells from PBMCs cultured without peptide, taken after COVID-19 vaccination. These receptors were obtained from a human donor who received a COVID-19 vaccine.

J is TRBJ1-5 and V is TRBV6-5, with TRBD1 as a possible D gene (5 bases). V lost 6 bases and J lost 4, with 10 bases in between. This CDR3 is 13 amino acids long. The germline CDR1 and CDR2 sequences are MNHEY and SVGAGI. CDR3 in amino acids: CASRRDGNQPQHF. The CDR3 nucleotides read TGTGCCAGCAGGAGGGACGGAAATCAGCCCCAGCATTTT.

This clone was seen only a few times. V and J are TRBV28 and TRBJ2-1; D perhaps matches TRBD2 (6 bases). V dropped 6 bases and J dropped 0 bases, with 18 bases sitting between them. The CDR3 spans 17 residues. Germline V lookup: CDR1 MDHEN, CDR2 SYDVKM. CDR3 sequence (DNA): TGTGCCAGCAGGATAAAGCCGGGACTTCCCTCCTACAATGAGCAGTTCTTC. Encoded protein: CASRIKPGLPSYNEQFF.

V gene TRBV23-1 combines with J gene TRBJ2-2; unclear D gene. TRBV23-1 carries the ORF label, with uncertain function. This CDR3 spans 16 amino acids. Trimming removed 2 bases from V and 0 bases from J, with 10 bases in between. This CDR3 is CASSQHSATNTGELFF. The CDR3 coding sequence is TGCGCCAGCAGTCAACACAGCGCTACGAACACCGGGGAGCTGTTTTTT.

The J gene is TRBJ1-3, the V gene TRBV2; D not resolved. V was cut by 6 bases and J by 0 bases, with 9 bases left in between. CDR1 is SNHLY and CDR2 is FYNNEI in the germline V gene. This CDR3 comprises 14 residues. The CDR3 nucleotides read TGTGCCAGCAGGGGCACGTTCTCTGGAAACACCATATATTTT. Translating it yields CASRGTFSGNTIYF.

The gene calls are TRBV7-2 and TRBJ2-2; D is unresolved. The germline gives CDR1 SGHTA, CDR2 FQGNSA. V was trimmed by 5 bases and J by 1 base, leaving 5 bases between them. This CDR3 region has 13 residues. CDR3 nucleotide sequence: TGTGCCAGCAGCCCTCTGAACACCGGGGAGCTGTTTTTT. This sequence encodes CASSPLNTGELFF.

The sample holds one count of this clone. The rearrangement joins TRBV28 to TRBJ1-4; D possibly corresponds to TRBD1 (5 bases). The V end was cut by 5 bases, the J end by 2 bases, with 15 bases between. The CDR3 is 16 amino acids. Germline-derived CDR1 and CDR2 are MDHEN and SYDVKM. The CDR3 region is CASSPLQGRTNEKLFF. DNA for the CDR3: TGTGCCAGCAGTCCACTTCAGGGTAGGACTAATGAAAAACTGTTTTTT.

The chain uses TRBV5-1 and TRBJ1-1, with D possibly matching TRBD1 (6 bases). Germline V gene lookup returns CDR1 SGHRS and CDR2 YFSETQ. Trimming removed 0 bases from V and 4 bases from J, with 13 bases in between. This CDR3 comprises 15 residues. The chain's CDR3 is CASSLDPGAPTEAFF. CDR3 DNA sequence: TGCGCCAGCAGCTTGGATCCGGGGGCCCCCACTGAAGCTTTCTTT.

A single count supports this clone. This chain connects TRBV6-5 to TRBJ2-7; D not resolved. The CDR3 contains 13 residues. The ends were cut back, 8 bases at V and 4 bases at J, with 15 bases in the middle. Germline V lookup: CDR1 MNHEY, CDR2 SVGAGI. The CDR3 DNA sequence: TGTGCCAGCTCCTTTGCCCAAACTTACGAGCAGTACGTC. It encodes CASSFAQTYEQYV.

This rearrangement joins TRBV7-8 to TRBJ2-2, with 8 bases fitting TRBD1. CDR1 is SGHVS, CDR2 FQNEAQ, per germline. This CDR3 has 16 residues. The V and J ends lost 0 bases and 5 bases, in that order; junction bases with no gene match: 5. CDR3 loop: CASSLAGRQGTGELFF. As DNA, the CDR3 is TGTGCCAGCAGCTTAGCCGGACGACAGGGGACCGGGGAGCTGTTTTTT.